Each of the 27 T cell receptor beta chains below was sequenced from the same sample in a study of blood T cells in healthy people across ages. Then a second PCR, running roughly 7 to 11 cycles, was carried out with a sample-barcoded 5' primer and a J-beta primer mix. MiXCR, run by TCRdb on the 5' RACE reads, gives a single entry per CDR3 protein. This sample has nearly 1 million distinct CDR3 sequences, with about 51% found just once. The specimen sequenced was blood. The receptors derive from a woman aged 55-69 years in good health.

The chain has TRBV7-2 and TRBJ2-3; D call uncertain. Germline values: CDR1 SGHTA, CDR2 FQGNSA. The V end lost 6 bases, the J end lost 4 bases, and 8 bases lay between the germline ends. This CDR3 has 12 residues. The CDR3 DNA follows: TGTGCCAGCAGACGAACCTCAGATACGCAGTATTTT. This sequence encodes CASRRTSDTQYF.

J is TRBJ2-7 and V is TRBV7-2; no firm D call. CDR1 is SGHTA and CDR2 is FQGNSA in the germline V gene. Trimming took 1 base from V and 5 from J, leaving 12 bases between them. CDR3 length: 14 residues. The CDR3 DNA reads TGTGCCAGCAGCTTAGAGACGGTGTACGACGAGCAGTACTTC. Translation gives CASSLETVYDEQYF. Complete variable domain (other parts from reference TRBV7-2 and TRBJ2-7): GAGVSQSPSNKVTEKGKDVELRCDPISGHTALYWYRQSLGQGLEFLIYFQGNSAPDKSGLPSDRFSAERTGGSVSTLTIQRTQQEDSAVYLCASSLETVYDEQYFGPGTRLTVT.

The chain employs TRBV7-9 and TRBJ1-4; 7 positions agree with TRBD1. Germline CDR1 and CDR2: SEHNR and FQNEAQ (reference sequence). The CDR3 consists of 15 residues. Trimming cost V 6 bases and J 4 bases; bases outside gene matches: 8. The DNA for the CDR3 is TGTGCCAGCAGAAACGACAGGGTTGGTAATGAAAAACTGTTTTTT. Protein: CASRNDRVGNEKLFF.

The gene calls are TRBV20-1 and TRBJ2-3, with D possibly matching TRBD2 (7 bases). The CDR3 covers 13 residues. Germline lookup yields CDR1 DFQATT and CDR2 SNEGSKA (reference sequence). The V end lost 5 bases, the J end lost 4 bases, and 13 bases lay between the germline ends. The CDR3 reads CSAPEGGADTQYF. CDR3 nucleotide sequence: TGCAGTGCTCCCGAGGGGGGGGCAGATACGCAGTATTTT.

This chain links TRBV28 with TRBJ1-4; no clear D. This CDR3 contains 15 residues. From germline, CDR1 is MDHEN and CDR2 SYDVKM. Trimming stripped 7 bases from V and 8 bases from J, with 20 bases between. CDR3 protein: CASTSDFRMVEKLFF. The CDR3 DNA sequence: TGTGCCAGCACTTCGGACTTTCGCATGGTAGAAAAACTGTTTTTT.

The genes are TRBV30 and TRBJ1-6, with 9 nucleotides matching TRBD1. Germline CDR1 reads GTSNPN; CDR2 reads SVGIG (reference sequence). CDR3 length: 15 residues. Trimming at V came to 1 base and at J to 9 bases, leaving 7 bases not matched to a gene. The CDR3 bases are TGTGCCTGGAGTGGCAGGACAGGGGTGTCTTCACCCCTCCACTTT. Its translation is CAWSGRTGVSSPLHF.

V gene TRBV12-3 or TRBV12-4 combines with J gene TRBJ2-1; 9 positions agree with TRBD2. The J segment lost 15 bases and the V segment lost 4 bases, leaving 19 bases of the junction unmatched. This CDR3 is built from 16 residues. The CDR3 sequence: CASSYGGRARSDVGFF. CDR3 sequence (DNA): TGTGCCAGCAGTTATGGCGGGAGGGCCCGCAGCGACGTGGGGTTCTTC.

The sample holds one count of this clonotype. The chain recombines TRBV5-6 with TRBJ2-3; tentative D call: TRBD1 (5 bases). The CDR3 runs to 14 residues. V was shortened by 4 bases and J by 1 base, with 10 bases between the two germline ends. Germline V gene data show CDR1 as SGHDT and CDR2 as YYEEEE. The CDR3 DNA is TGTGCCAGCAGCGGGGCTGTCGGCACAGATACGCAGTATTTT. It is translated as CASSGAVGTDTQYF.

A remark on this clonotype: A read error may account for a junction end that differs from germline. This chain links TRBV18 with TRBJ1-2, with D possibly TRBD1 on 6 matching bases. CDR3 length equals 13 residues. The V gene's germline CDR1 is KGHSH and CDR2 LQKENI. The CDR3 DNA follows: TGTGCCGGCTCGCGACAGGAACAGGGTGGCTACACCTTC. It codes for CAGSRQEQGGYTF.

V is TRBV5-1 and J is TRBJ2-1; possibly TRBD2 for D (5 bases). The germline V gene has CDR1 SGHRS and CDR2 YFSETQ. The germline V and J ends were trimmed by 3 bases and 2 bases, with 12 bases remaining between them. The CDR3 covers 15 residues. CDR3 protein: CASSSSGVTYNEQFF. The CDR3 DNA follows: TGCGCCAGCAGCTCGTCCGGGGTAACCTACAATGAGCAGTTCTTC.

The V and J genes are TRBV3-1 and TRBJ2-5; 12 nucleotides agree with TRBD1. This CDR3 has 16 amino acids. The germline V gene encodes CDR1 LGHDT and CDR2 YNNKEL (reference sequence). V lost 8 bases, J lost 5 bases, and 12 bases stayed unmatched. CDR3: CASFHGGTGGGETQYF. CDR3 in DNA: TGTGCCAGCTTTCATGGAGGGACAGGGGGCGGGGAGACCCAGTACTTC.

This clonotype was observed a few times. V and J are TRBV9 and TRBJ2-7; 11 nucleotides line up with TRBD2. This CDR3 has 15 residues. In germline, CDR1 is SGDLS, CDR2 YYNGEE. Trimming at V came to 3 bases and at J to 0 bases, leaving 2 bases not matched to a gene. The CDR3 sequence is CASSEGLAVSYEQYF. The CDR3 DNA reads as TGTGCCAGCAGCGAGGGACTAGCGGTCTCCTACGAGCAGTACTTC. Looking up the rest from reference TRBV9 and TRBJ2-7 gives the full variable domain: DSGVTQTPKHLITATGQRVTLRCSPRSGDLSVYWYQQSLDQGLQFLIQYYNGEERAKGNILERFSAQQFPDLHSELNLSSLELGDSALYFCASSEGLAVSYEQYFGPGTRLTVT.

This clonotype appeared a few times. V usage is TRBV6-6 and J usage is TRBJ2-7; D possibly corresponds to TRBD1 (6 bases). The CDR3 has 12 residues. Trimming took off 9 bases at V and 1 base at J, with 10 bases between the two ends. CDR1 and CDR2 (germline): MNHNY, SVGAGI (reference sequence). This chain's CDR3 is CASGQLSYEQYF. The CDR3 nucleotides are TGTGCCAGTGGACAGCTATCCTACGAGCAGTACTTC.

CDR3 in DNA: TGTGCCAGCAGCCCCCCATCCCGTTGGACCCAGTACTTC. Protein: CASSPPSRWTQYF. The rearrangement joins TRBV11-2 to TRBJ2-7; D is ambiguous. Judging by the DNA end, TRBJ2-5 fits better; the J call may be wrong. This CDR3 is 13 amino acids long. The germline V gene encodes CDR1 SGHAT and CDR2 FQNNGV.

This clonotype was counted only a few times. The genes are TRBV7-2 and TRBJ2-5; D gene uncertain. CDR3 length: 13 residues. The V end was cut by 1 base, the J end by 11 bases, with 14 bases between. The germline V gene has CDR1 SGHTA and CDR2 FQGNSA. CDR3 sequence: CASSLDVAAGQYF. The CDR3 DNA reads as TGTGCCAGCAGCTTAGATGTGGCAGCTGGGCAGTACTTC.

The gene calls are TRBV21-1 and TRBJ1-5; TRBD1, the table's D call, was not compared with the DNA. TRBV21-1 is tagged as a pseudogene. This CDR3 has 17 amino acids. CDR3 sequence reads: CASSKKGGQNSNQPQHF. The CDR3 DNA reads as TGTGCCAGCAGCAAAAAGGGGGGACAGAATAGCAATCAGCCCCAGCATTTT.

The genes are TRBV4-1 and TRBJ2-7, with D tentatively TRBD2 (6 bases). This CDR3 has 16 amino acids. The V and J ends lost 1 base and 0 bases respectively, with 13 bases between them. CDR1 is MGHRA, CDR2 YSYEKL, per germline. CDR3 in amino acids: CASSQGMGGSSYEQYF. In DNA form, the CDR3 reads TGCGCCAGCAGCCAAGGCATGGGAGGCAGCTCCTACGAGCAGTACTTC.

The chain couples TRBV7-2 to TRBJ2-1, with 8 positions matching TRBD2. Trimming removed 5 bases from V and 3 bases from J; junction bases left unmatched: 12. This CDR3 is 17 amino acids long. Per the germline V gene, CDR1 is SGHTA and CDR2 is FQGNSA. CDR3 nucleotide sequence: TGTGCCAGCAGCCCCGAAGGGGCGGGAGGTGGCTACAATGAGCAGTTCTTC. Translation gives CASSPEGAGGGYNEQFF.

This clonotype was detected once. The J gene is TRBJ2-5, the V gene TRBV7-2; 9 nucleotides agree with TRBD1. The tail of the sequence fits TRBJ2-7 better, so the J call may be wrong. The V gene's germline CDR1 is SGHTA and CDR2 FQGNSA. This CDR3 contains 14 residues. The CDR3 DNA reads as TGTGCCAGCAGCGCCCGGACAGGGGTCTACGAGCAGTACTTC. Translating it yields CASSARTGVYEQYF.

This chain uses TRBV7-6 with TRBJ2-5; tentatively, D is TRBD1 (7 bases). Germline V gene lookup returns CDR1 SGHVS and CDR2 FNYEAQ. V dropped 3 bases and J dropped 7 bases, with 15 bases sitting between them. This CDR3 is 14 amino acids long. The CDR3 is CASSLPTGRGTQYF. The CDR3 DNA is TGTGCCAGCAGCTTGCCGACAGGGCGGGGGACCCAGTACTTC.

This clonotype was counted only a few times. The genes are TRBV27 and TRBJ2-6; weak D call: TRBD2 (5 bases). V lost 1 base and J 0 bases, leaving 10 bases between the germline ends. This CDR3 comprises 17 residues. The germline gives CDR1 MNHEY, CDR2 SMNVEV (reference sequence). The CDR3 region has the DNA TGTGCCAGCAGTTTATTTAGCGTTAGCTCTGGGGCCAACGTCCTGACTTTC. Translation gives CASSLFSVSSGANVLTF.

The table lists this clonotype with a few counts. The rearrangement uses TRBV28 and TRBJ2-1; no reliable D call. Germline lookup yields CDR1 MDHEN and CDR2 SYDVKM. Deletions cut 6 bases from V and 6 bases from J, with 18 bases between. The CDR3 length is 15 residues. The CDR3 here is CASSLSNTLRNEQFF. In nucleotides, the CDR3 is TGTGCCAGCAGCCTGAGTAATACCCTTCGCAATGAGCAGTTCTTC.

The chain is built from TRBV6-6 and TRBJ2-5; D possibly corresponds to TRBD2 (5 bases). The CDR3 extends over 16 amino acids. Germline V CDR1 and CDR2: MNHNY, SVGAGI (reference sequence). V was clipped by 5 bases and J by 11 bases, with 27 bases between them. The CDR3 coding sequence is TGTGCCAGCAGTCAGCGGACCCAGCAACCGCACAATGAGCAGTACTTC. As protein: CASSQRTQQPHNEQYF.

The chain recombines TRBV7-6 with TRBJ2-1; 7 bases are a match to TRBD1. CDR3 size: 15 residues. Germline CDR1 and CDR2: SGHVS and FNYEAQ. The ends lost 5 bases at V and 7 bases at J; junction bases unmatched: 11. The CDR3 DNA reads as TGTGCCAGCAGCAACCGGGACAGTTCCGCAAATGAGCAGTTCTTC. Its protein product is CASSNRDSSANEQFF. The full variable domain, its missing parts supplied by reference TRBV7-6 and TRBJ2-1, is GAGVSQSPRYKVTKRGQDVALRCDPISGHVSLYWYRQALGQGPEFLTYFNYEAQQDKSGLPNDRFSAERPEGSISTLTIQRTEQRDSAMYRCASSNRDSSANEQFFGPGTRLTVL.

V gene TRBV10-3 combines with J gene TRBJ2-2; 10 positions agree with TRBD2. CDR3 length: 13 amino acids. Germline values: CDR1 ENHRY, CDR2 SYGVKD. The CDR3 coding sequence is TGTGCTAATAGCGGGAGGATCGCCGGGGAGCTGTTTTTT. Translated, it gives CANSGRIAGELFF.

The CDR3 region is CASRRSLNQPQHF. DNA for the CDR3: TGTGCCAGCCGTAGGTCCCTCAATCAGCCCCAGCATTTT. This chain joins TRBV6-5 and TRBJ1-5; no clear D. Germline V gene data show CDR1 as MNHEY and CDR2 as SVGAGI. CDR3 length: 13 residues. V lost 8 bases and J lost 3, with 11 bases in between.

This clonotype was observed a few times. V usage is TRBV4-3 and J usage is TRBJ2-5; 12 bases align to TRBD2. The J call is in doubt because the DNA end fits TRBJ2-7 better. CDR1 LGHNA and CDR2 YSLEER come from the germline V gene. The CDR3 covers 21 residues. The CDR3 region has the DNA TGCGCCAGCAGCCAAGATCCTCCGCAGCTAGCGGGAGGGCTAGGCTCCTACGAGCAGTACTTC. It codes for CASSQDPPQLAGGLGSYEQYF.